The 27 T cell receptor beta chains below come from one sample, sequenced in a study of CD8 T cells in Susac syndrome (dated by TCRdb to the late 2010s). The method was the immunoSEQ multiplex PCR assay. RNA was extracted using the RNeasy kit, and roughly 0.5 to 1 ug of the RNA was reverse transcribed with random hexamers. TCRdb itself trimmed the public reads at Q25 with fastp, ran MiXCR and retained productive beta chains. Each record represents a unique CDR3 protein, reported with the most common genes and DNA among its rows. The sample records about 300,000 distinct CDR3 sequences, approximately 85% of which are singletons. Around 0.2% of the sample comes from the top ten. The sequenced material came from CD8+ T cells from PBMCs. The receptors originated from a human donor with multiple sclerosis.

V and J are TRBV5-4 and TRBJ1-5; tentative D call: TRBD1 (5 bases). V gave up 4 bases and J gave up 2 bases, with 7 bases separating them. The germline V gene encodes CDR1 SGHNT and CDR2 YYREEE (reference sequence). This CDR3 region has 13 residues. The CDR3 bases are TGTGCCAGCAGCCGGGACGGCAATCAGCCCCAGCATTTT. This translates into CASSRDGNQPQHF.

V gene TRBV28 combines with J gene TRBJ2-4; 11 positions agree with TRBD2. The germline V gene encodes CDR1 MDHEN and CDR2 SYDVKM. The CDR3 is 14 amino acids. V trimming: 3 bases; J trimming: 6 bases; junction bases outside the gene matches: 1. The CDR3 DNA follows: TGTGCCAGCAGTTTGGGACTAGCGGTAAACATTCAGTACTTC. Translating gives CASSLGLAVNIQYF.

This clonotype appeared a single time. Here the CDR3 reads CASSLGTGYNEQYF. The CDR3, as DNA: TGTGCCAGCAGTTTAGGGACAGGGTATAACGAGCAGTACTTC. The gene calls are TRBV27 and TRBJ2-7, with 9 bases that match TRBD1. J was trimmed by 5 bases and V by 2 bases; bases with no gene match: 4. The CDR3 is 14 amino acids. Looked up from germline, CDR1 is MNHEY and CDR2 is SMNVEV (reference sequence).

The chain uses TRBV20-1 and TRBJ2-7; 8 bases are shared with TRBD2. J gave up 2 bases and V 0 bases, and 18 bases lay outside the gene matches. CDR3 size: 19 residues. Germline loops: CDR1 DFQATT, CDR2 SNEGSKA (reference sequence). The CDR3 sequence: CSARDPPGRAHLIPYEQYF. Written as DNA, the CDR3 is TGCAGTGCTAGAGATCCCCCCGGGAGGGCCCACCTGATCCCCTACGAGCAGTACTTC.

V is TRBV19 and J is TRBJ1-1; D gene ambiguous. Germline CDR1 and CDR2: LNHDA and SQIVND (reference sequence). V was trimmed by 5 bases and J by 5 bases, leaving 18 bases between them. The CDR3 covers 15 residues. CDR3 protein: CASSPWQEIDTEAFF. CDR3 sequence (DNA): TGTGCCAGTAGTCCCTGGCAGGAGATCGATACTGAAGCTTTCTTT.

This clonotype was observed once. The genes are TRBV20-1 and TRBJ2-7, with D unresolved. Trimming left V 2 bases short and J 3 bases short, with 8 bases between. The CDR3 is 12 amino acids. Germline values: CDR1 DFQATT, CDR2 SNEGSKA (reference sequence). Here the CDR3 reads CSARRSDYEQYF. The CDR3 DNA follows: TGCAGTGCTAGACGGTCGGACTACGAGCAGTACTTC.

This clonotype was seen once. The J gene is TRBJ1-3, the V gene TRBV4-3; D ambiguous. The CDR3 has 16 amino acids. Germline CDR1 is LGHNA and CDR2 is YSLEER. V lost 0 bases, J lost 3 bases, and 12 bases lay in between. This chain's CDR3 is CASSQDVSWGGNTIYF. The DNA for the CDR3 is TGCGCCAGCAGCCAAGATGTTTCCTGGGGTGGAAACACCATATATTTT.

The chain is built from TRBV28 and TRBJ2-7; D is uncertain. V lost 6 bases to trimming and J lost 3 bases, with 6 bases between them. The germline gives CDR1 MDHEN, CDR2 SYDVKM. The CDR3 is 11 residues long. This CDR3 is CASRWGYEQYF. The CDR3 nucleotides read TGTGCCAGCAGATGGGGCTACGAGCAGTACTTC. The full variable domain, rest sourced from reference TRBV28 and TRBJ2-7, is DVKVTQSSRYLVKRTGEKVFLECVQDMDHENMFWYRQDPGLGLRLIYFSYDVKMKEKGDIPEGYSVSREKKERFSLILESASTNQTSMYLCASRWGYEQYFGPGTRLTVT.

To note about this clonotype: A read error may produce the germline difference seen at one junction end. The chain has TRBV7-9 and TRBJ1-4; 8 bases align to TRBD1. This CDR3 comprises 16 residues. From germline, CDR1 is SEHNR and CDR2 FQNEAQ (reference sequence). CDR3 coding DNA: TGTGCCAGCAGCCTACCATACAGGGGGGGTAATAAAAAACTGTTTTTT. This sequence encodes CASSLPYRGGNKKLFF.

The DNA of the CDR3 is TGTGCCACCAGTGCCCACCGTGCGGGGGATGAGCAGTTCTTC. Its translation: CATSAHRAGDEQFF. The chain carries TRBV24-1 and TRBJ2-1; the match to TRBD2 covers 7 bases. V lost 5 bases, J lost 8 bases, and 8 bases stayed unmatched. This CDR3 has 14 residues. CDR1 is KGHDR and CDR2 is SFDVKD in the germline V gene.

This chain uses TRBV10-3 with TRBJ1-5, with D unclear. The germline gives CDR1 ENHRY, CDR2 SYGVKD. The CDR3 spans 16 residues. Between the trimmed V and J ends, which lost 3 bases and 7 bases, there was a span of 19 bases. The CDR3 sequence is CAISDGGLIGMQPQHF. The CDR3 nucleotides are TGTGCCATCAGTGATGGCGGACTGATCGGAATGCAGCCCCAGCATTTT.

The chain uses TRBV20-1 and TRBJ1-1, with a weak D call TRBD1 (5 bases). The V and J ends lost 5 bases and 0 bases respectively, with 19 bases between them. Germline CDR1 reads DFQATT; CDR2 reads SNEGSKA (reference sequence). The CDR3 covers 16 residues. The CDR3 here is CSAPHEGTLMNTEAFF. The CDR3 DNA is TGCAGTGCTCCTCACGAGGGGACCCTGATGAACACTGAAGCTTTCTTT.

J is TRBJ1-5 and V is TRBV3-1; D not certain. Trimming shortened V by 0 bases and J by 2 bases, and 5 bases separated the two germline ends. The germline V gene encodes CDR1 LGHDT and CDR2 YNNKEL (reference sequence). The CDR3 runs 14 residues. CDR3: CASSQDGGNQPQHF. The CDR3 nucleotides are TGTGCCAGCAGCCAAGATGGGGGCAATCAGCCCCAGCATTTT.

This chain uses TRBV7-9 with TRBJ1-5; D unresolved. The CDR3 runs to 15 residues. The V and J ends lost 0 bases and 3 bases respectively, with 9 bases between them. Germline CDR1 reads SEHNR; CDR2 reads FQNEAQ (reference sequence). Here the CDR3 DNA reads TGTGCCAGCAGCTTAGCAACCGGACCCAATCAGCCCCAGCATTTT. Translated: CASSLATGPNQPQHF.

The chain links TRBV19 to TRBJ2-5; no clear D gene. There are 14 residues in the CDR3. V was clipped by 2 bases and J by 1 base, with 8 bases between them. Germline V gives CDR1 LNHDA, CDR2 SQIVND (reference sequence). The CDR3 DNA is TGTGCCAGTAGTATAACGGGTAGCCAAGAGACCCAGTACTTC. Protein: CASSITGSQETQYF.

This clonotype has only a few counts. The V call is TRBV13, the J call TRBJ1-5; D uncertain. CDR3 length: 14 residues. Trimming cost V 3 bases and J 4 bases, with 10 bases left between them. Germline loops: CDR1 PRHDT, CDR2 FYEKMQ (reference sequence). The CDR3 coding sequence is TGTGCCAGCAGCTTTGGGGAGGGTAATCAGCCCCAGCATTTT. It is translated as CASSFGEGNQPQHF. Based on the CDR3 plus reference TRBV13 and TRBJ1-5, the full variable domain is AAGVIQSPRHLIKEKRETATLKCYPIPRHDTVYWYQQGPGQDPQFLISFYEKMQSDKGSIPDRFSAQQFSDYHSELNMSSLELGDSALYFCASSFGEGNQPQHFGDGTRLSIL.

This clonotype came up once. The chain recombines TRBV19 with TRBJ1-5; no definite D call. The germline V gene encodes CDR1 LNHDA and CDR2 SQIVND (reference sequence). The length of the CDR3 is 13 residues. Deletions cut 4 bases from V and 7 bases from J, with 11 bases between. CDR3 sequence (DNA): TGTGCCAGTAGTACGTGGGAGTGGCAGCCCCAGCATTTT. Translated: CASSTWEWQPQHF.

The chain carries TRBV12-3 or TRBV12-4 and TRBJ2-7, with 8 nucleotides matching TRBD1. The V segment lost 8 bases and the J segment 7 bases; nucleotides outside the gene matches: 7. This CDR3 is built from 12 residues. The CDR3, as DNA: TGTGCCAGCGAGGGACAGGCTGGGGAGCAGTACTTC. The encoded protein is CASEGQAGEQYF.

V is TRBV6-5 and J is TRBJ2-1; 16 bases are shared with TRBD2. CDR3 length equals 21 residues. Germline V gives CDR1 MNHEY, CDR2 SVGAGI. V gave up 2 bases and J gave up 7 bases; unmatched junction bases: 17. The CDR3 here is CASSYLDGTSGRATLLNEQFF. CDR3 nucleotides: TGTGCCAGCAGTTACCTCGACGGGACTAGCGGGAGGGCCACGTTGTTGAATGAGCAGTTCTTC.

The chain recombines TRBV30 with TRBJ2-7; 10 bases line up with TRBD1. The CDR3 is 13 residues long. Per the germline V gene, CDR1 is GTSNPN and CDR2 is SVGIG (reference sequence). Germline trimming cut 2 bases from V and 4 bases from J; bases unmatched to any gene: 2. Written as DNA, the CDR3 is TGTGCCTGGAGTCCGGGACAGGGGTACGAGCAGTACTTC. Protein sequence: CAWSPGQGYEQYF. The complete variable domain, with remaining parts taken from reference TRBV30 and TRBJ2-7, reads SQTIHQWPATLVQPVGSPLSLECTVEGTSNPNLYWYRQAAGRGLQLLFYSVGIGQISSEVPQNLSASRPQDRQFILSSKKLLLSDSGFYLCAWSPGQGYEQYFGPGTRLTVT.

The CDR3 region has the DNA TGTGCCAGCAGCTGGGGACTCCTCCCTTCCACAGATACGCAGTATTTT. Protein sequence: CASSWGLLPSTDTQYF. The genes are TRBV7-9 and TRBJ2-3; D might be TRBD2 (6 bases). The CDR3 is made up of 16 amino acids. The germline gives CDR1 SEHNR, CDR2 FQNEAQ (reference sequence). Trimming took 4 bases from V and 2 from J, leaving 16 bases between them.

V gene TRBV12-3 or TRBV12-4 combines with J gene TRBJ1-4, with 7 bases matching TRBD1. The CDR3 is 18 amino acids. V gave up 1 base and J gave up 2 bases; unmatched junction bases: 10. CDR3 sequence: CASSLVGGQPYTNEKLFF. The CDR3, as DNA: TGTGCCAGCAGTTTAGTGGGGGGACAGCCCTACACTAATGAAAAACTGTTTTTT.

V is TRBV6-1 and J is TRBJ2-2, with TRBD1 matching over 7 bases. The germline gives CDR1 MNHNS, CDR2 SASEGT. V shed 9 bases, J shed 2 bases, and the junction held 15 bases outside the gene matches. This CDR3 contains 17 residues. The CDR3 loop is CASSPETGTLNTGELFF. CDR3 DNA sequence: TGTGCCAGTTCACCAGAGACAGGGACCCTCAACACCGGGGAGCTGTTTTTT.

This clonotype came up a few times. The chain is built from TRBV12-3 or TRBV12-4 and TRBJ2-1, with D possibly being TRBD1 (6 bases). The V end lost 3 bases, the J end lost 3 bases, and 9 bases lay between the germline ends. The CDR3 loop spans 14 amino acids. CDR3 coding DNA: TGTGCCAGCAGTTTGGGGACACTCTACAATGAGCAGTTCTTC. Translation: CASSLGTLYNEQFF.

The V and J genes are TRBV5-4 and TRBJ1-2, with 9 bases that match TRBD1. With V trimmed by 5 bases and J by 7 bases, 9 bases remained unmatched. Germline V lookup: CDR1 SGHNT, CDR2 YYREEE (reference sequence). The CDR3 spans 14 residues. The CDR3 bases are TGTGCCAGCAGTTTGACAGGGGGATATTCTGGCTACACCTTC. Translating gives CASSLTGGYSGYTF.

The chain employs TRBV28 and TRBJ2-5; maybe TRBD1 (6 bases). The length of the CDR3 is 17 residues. Trimming shortened V by 9 bases and J by 7 bases, and 30 bases separated the two germline ends. Germline V CDR1 and CDR2: MDHEN, SYDVKM. The CDR3 sequence is CASRATGGADRYGTQYF. CDR3 DNA sequence: TGTGCCAGTAGAGCCACCGGAGGCGCGGACAGATATGGGACCCAGTACTTC. Looking up the rest from reference TRBV28 and TRBJ2-5 gives the full variable domain: DVKVTQSSRYLVKRTGEKVFLECVQDMDHENMFWYRQDPGLGLRLIYFSYDVKMKEKGDIPEGYSVSREKKERFSLILESASTNQTSMYLCASRATGGADRYGTQYFGPGTRLLVL.

The rearrangement links TRBV27 to TRBJ2-2; D gene ambiguous. Germline CDR1 and CDR2: MNHEY and SMNVEV (reference sequence). V was trimmed by 3 bases and J by 5 bases, leaving 4 bases between them. The CDR3 runs to 12 residues. The CDR3 loop is CASSFTTGELFF. The CDR3 bases are TGTGCCAGCAGTTTTACGACCGGGGAGCTGTTTTTT.